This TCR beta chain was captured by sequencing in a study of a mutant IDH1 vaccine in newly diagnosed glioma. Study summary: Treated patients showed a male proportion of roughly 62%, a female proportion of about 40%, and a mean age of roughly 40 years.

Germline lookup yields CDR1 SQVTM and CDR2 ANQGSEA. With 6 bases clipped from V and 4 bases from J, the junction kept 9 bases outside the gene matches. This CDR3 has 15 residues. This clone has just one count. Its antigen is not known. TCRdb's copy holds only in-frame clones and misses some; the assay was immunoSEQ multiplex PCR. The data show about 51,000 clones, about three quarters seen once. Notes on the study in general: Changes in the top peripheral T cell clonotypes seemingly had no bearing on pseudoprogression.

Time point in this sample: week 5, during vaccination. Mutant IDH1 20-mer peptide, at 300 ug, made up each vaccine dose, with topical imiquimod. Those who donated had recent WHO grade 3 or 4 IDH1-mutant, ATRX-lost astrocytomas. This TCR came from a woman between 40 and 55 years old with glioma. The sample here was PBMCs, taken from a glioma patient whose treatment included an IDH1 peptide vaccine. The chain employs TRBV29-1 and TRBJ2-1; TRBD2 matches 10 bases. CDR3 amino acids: CSVPTPSGGYNEQFF. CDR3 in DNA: TGCAGCGTACCCACCCCTAGCGGGGGTTACAATGAGCAGTTCTTC.